This is a list of T cell receptor beta chains from one sample in a study of shared clonotypes between healthy human individuals. The method was immunoSEQ multiplex PCR; TCRdb's version includes in-frame clones alone and lacks a portion of them. The sample lists about 2,100,000 clones, 85% to 95% occurring once. The sequenced sample consisted of naive CD8+ T cells from PBMCs. The source of these receptors is a man aged 18 to 30 in good health. Some clones in this sample may be carry-over from other donors' samples. Both conserved end residues are part of each CDR3. Fields, in order: clone size, J gene, D gene, CDR3 length, V gene, CDR3 DNA, CDR3 protein. A D gene is named only where the DNA matches it firmly. Rows give clone size only sometimes, using once, few, many, or a class for an expanded clone.

NA TRBJ1-5 NA 10 TRBV5-8 TGTGCCAGCACCCCATGGGCCCAGCATTTT CASTPWAQHF
NA TRBJ1-4 TRBD1 12 TRBV6-5 TGTGCCAGCAGGGACAGGGACGAAAAACTGTTTTTT CASRDRDEKLFF
NA TRBJ2-7 TRBD1 14 TRBV27 TGTGCCAGCAGTAAAAGGGGACAGGTCTACGAGCAGTACTTC CASSKRGQVYEQYF
NA TRBJ2-2 TRBD2 15 TRBV18 TGTGCCAGCTCACCCCCTAGCGGGAGATCCGGGGAGCTGTTTTTT CASSPPSGRSGELFF
NA TRBJ1-2 TRBD1 15 TRBV6-6 TGTGCCGGGAGAACGACAGGGGGGGGTTTAATGGGCTACACCTTC CAGRTTGGGLMGYTF
NA TRBJ2-1 TRBD1 19 TRBV27 TGTGCCAGCAGTTCACGCCGGGACAGGGGGCTTAAGGACTACAATGAGCAGTTCTTC CASSSRRDRGLKDYNEQFF
NA TRBJ1-1 NA 13 TRBV28 TGTGCCAGCAGGGCCCAAAGGGGTACTGAAGCTTTCTTT CASRAQRGTEAFF
NA TRBJ2-7 TRBD2 14 TRBV6-1 TGTGCCAGCAGTGGACTAGCTGGCGGGTGGGAGCAGTACTTC CASSGLAGGWEQYF
NA TRBJ2-3 NA 15 TRBV9 TGTGCCAGCAGCGTCCCAGGCGGGACCACAGATACGCAGTATTTT CASSVPGGTTDTQYF
NA TRBJ2-7 TRBD1 15 TRBV27 TGTGCCAGCAGTTCTAGCCGGGACAGGGACTACGAGCAGTACTTC CASSSSRDRDYEQYF
NA TRBJ1-5 TRBD1 18 TRBV6-4 TGTGCCAGCAGTGACCCCCGGGACAGGGGGCCCGCTAATCAGCCCCAGCATTTT CASSDPRDRGPANQPQHF
NA TRBJ2-7 NA 13 TRBV2 TGTGCCAGCACCGGGCCCCCTCGCTACGAGCAGTACTTC CASTGPPRYEQYF
NA TRBJ2-7 NA 15 TRBV19 TGTGCCAGTAGTATAGAGGGCCGTAGGAGCGACGAGCAGTACTTC CASSIEGRRSDEQYF
NA TRBJ1-5 NA 16 TRBV23-1 TGCGCCAGCAGTCAGCCCGACGACATTAGCAATCAGCCCCAGCATTTT CASSQPDDISNQPQHF
NA TRBJ2-7 TRBD1 14 TRBV27 TGTGCCAGCAGTTTATCGAGACAGGGCTACGAGCAGTACTTC CASSLSRQGYEQYF
once TRBJ2-7 NA 15 TRBV11-2 TGTGCCAGCAGCTTAGTAGGCGGGGCGACTTACGAGCAGTACTTC CASSLVGGATYEQYF
NA TRBJ1-4 TRBD1 18 TRBV7-9 TGTGCCAGCAGCTTAGCCGGACAGGGAGATCCAACTAATGAAAAACTGTTTTTT CASSLAGQGDPTNEKLFF
NA TRBJ2-7 NA 15 TRBV4-1 TGCGCCAGCAGCCAAGAAGGAGAGGAGGCTTACGAGCAGTACTTC CASSQEGEEAYEQYF
NA TRBJ2-7 TRBD1 14 TRBV6-5 TGTGCCAGCAGCCCGGGACAGGGATGGCACGAGCAGTACTTC CASSPGQGWHEQYF
once TRBJ2-7 TRBD1 13 TRBV27 TGTGCCAGCAGTTATGGACAGGACTACGAGCAGTACTTC CASSYGQDYEQYF
NA TRBJ2-3 NA 15 TRBV9 TGTGCCAGCAGCGTAGGAGGGTTCGGCACAGATACGCAGTATTTT CASSVGGFGTDTQYF
NA TRBJ2-2 NA 15 TRBV9 TGTGCCAGCAGCGTGTGGCGGACGAACACCGGGGAGCTGTTTTTT CASSVWRTNTGELFF
NA TRBJ2-1 NA 17 TRBV4-1 TGCGCCAGCAGCTACCATGTTGGGGCGCGTGACTACAATGAGCAGTTCTTC CASSYHVGARDYNEQFF
NA TRBJ1-1 NA 15 TRBV27 TGTGCCAGCAGCGTTTCGGGACCGCGGAACACTGAAGCTTTCTTT CASSVSGPRNTEAFF